This T cell receptor (beta chain) derives from a study of blood T cell repertoires in COVID-19. Germline CDR1 reads SGDLS; CDR2 reads YYNGEE. The CDR3 sequence is 17 residues long. Trimming stripped 0 bases from V and 7 bases from J, with 19 bases between. Authors' analysis steps: Estimates of nucleated cell counts were drawn from the amplification of reference gene primers. Data came from immunoSEQ multiplex PCR; TCRdb stores just in-frame clones and leaves some out. That table gives V, J and clone size, and the DNA gave D and trimming. This table holds 100,000 to 120,000 clones, roughly 82% found once.

This TCR was sampled from a woman aged 40-49 years with acute or convalescent COVID-19. The chain links TRBV9 to TRBJ2-2; tentative D call: TRBD2 (6 bases). The sequenced material came from peripheral blood. Here the CDR3 reads CASSVEGYGGANGELFF. CDR3 bases: TGTGCCAGCAGCGTAGAAGGTTATGGAGGGGCGAACGGGGAGCTGTTTTTT.